The clone carrying this TCR beta chain has ten or more counts. Antigen: not known. Preparation of the TCRbeta library was carried out with unique molecular identifiers. TCRdb used MiXCR to reprocess the PCR reads, holding one entry per CDR3 protein. The sample has around 450,000 distinct CDR3 sequences; 10% to 13% are singletons. The CDR3 length is 14 residues. V was shortened by 6 bases and J by 4 bases, with 15 bases between the two germline ends. The sample belongs to a study of T-cell reconstitution after alpha-beta-depleted transplantation in children. Study results and caveats: Approximately two months post-transplant, alpha-beta T cells reportedly originated from several hundred expanded graft clones. T-cell numbers and diversity one year post-transplant derived largely from freshly generated T cells. Diversity of TCRbeta at day 60 was high in some patients, arising from surviving recipient T cells and thymic progenitors.

V is TRBV12-3 or TRBV12-4 and J is TRBJ1-2; D possibly corresponds to TRBD1 (6 bases). This material consisted of PBMCs, taken before TCRalphabeta/CD19-depleted stem cell transplant. The sequence derives from a child younger than 10 with inherited bone marrow failure, due to receive a stem cell transplant. The CDR3 DNA reads as TGTGCCAGCAGCCCCCGGGGACACTCCTATGGCTACACCTTC. Its protein is CASSPRGHSYGYTF.